Sequencing of this T cell receptor (beta chain) was carried out in a study of vaccination effects on CD4 cells after COVID-19. Broader study findings: Pronounced clonal contraction occurred in clones induced by infection and by vaccine late after vaccination.

This clone occurred a few times. The antigen is unknown. The culture ran for nine to eleven days, and then CD4+ T cells were isolated. The cohort was immunized with two doses of either the BNT162b2 or mRNA-1273 vaccine. Nobody among the vaccine recipients had prior SARS-CoV-2 infection (nucleocapsid antibodies were negative). TCRdb's table, derived via immunoSEQ multiplex PCR, lists solely in-frame clones and lacks some. The data show nearly 45,000 clones, approximately 77% seen once. Trimming took off 4 bases at V and 4 bases at J, with 11 bases between the two ends. The CDR3 is 14 amino acids. Germline CDR1 MNHEY, CDR2 SVGAGI.

The TCR comes from a human donor who received a COVID-19 vaccine. Sequenced material: CD4+ T cells from PBMCs cultured without peptide, taken after COVID-19 vaccination. V is TRBV6-5 and J is TRBJ2-1; maybe TRBD2 (5 bases). This CDR3 is CASSSHPGYNEQFF. DNA for the CDR3: TGTGCCAGCAGTTCCCATCCGGGGTACAATGAGCAGTTCTTC.